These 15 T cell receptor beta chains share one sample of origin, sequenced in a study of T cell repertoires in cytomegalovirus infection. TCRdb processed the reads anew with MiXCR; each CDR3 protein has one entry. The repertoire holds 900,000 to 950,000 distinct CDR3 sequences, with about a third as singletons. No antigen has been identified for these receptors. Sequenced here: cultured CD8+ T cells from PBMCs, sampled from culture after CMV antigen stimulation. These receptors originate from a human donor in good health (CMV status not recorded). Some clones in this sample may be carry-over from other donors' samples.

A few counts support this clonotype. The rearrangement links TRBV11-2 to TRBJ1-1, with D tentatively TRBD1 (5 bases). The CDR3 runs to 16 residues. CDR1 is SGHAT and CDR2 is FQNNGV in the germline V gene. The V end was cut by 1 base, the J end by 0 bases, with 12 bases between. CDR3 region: CASSLGRAILNTEAFF. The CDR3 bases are TGTGCCAGCAGCTTAGGCAGGGCCATCTTGAACACTGAAGCTTTCTTT.

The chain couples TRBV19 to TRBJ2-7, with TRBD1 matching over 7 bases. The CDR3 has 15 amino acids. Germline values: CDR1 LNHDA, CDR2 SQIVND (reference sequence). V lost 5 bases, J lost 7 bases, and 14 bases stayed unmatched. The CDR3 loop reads CASSSTGDHTREQYF. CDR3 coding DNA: TGTGCCAGTAGTTCCACAGGGGACCATACCCGAGAGCAGTACTTC.

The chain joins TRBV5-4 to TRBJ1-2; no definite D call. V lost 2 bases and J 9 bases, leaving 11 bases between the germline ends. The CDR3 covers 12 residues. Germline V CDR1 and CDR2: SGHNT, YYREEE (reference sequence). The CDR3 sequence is CASSLSMASYTF. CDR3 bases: TGTGCCAGCAGCTTATCGATGGCGAGCTACACCTTC.

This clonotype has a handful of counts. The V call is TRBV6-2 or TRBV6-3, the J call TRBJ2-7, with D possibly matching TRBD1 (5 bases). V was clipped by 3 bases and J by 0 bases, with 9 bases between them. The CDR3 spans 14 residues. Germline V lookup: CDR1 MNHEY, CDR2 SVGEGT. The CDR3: CASSYQGNSYEQYV. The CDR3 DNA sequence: TGTGCCAGCAGTTATCAGGGCAACTCCTACGAGCAGTACGTC.

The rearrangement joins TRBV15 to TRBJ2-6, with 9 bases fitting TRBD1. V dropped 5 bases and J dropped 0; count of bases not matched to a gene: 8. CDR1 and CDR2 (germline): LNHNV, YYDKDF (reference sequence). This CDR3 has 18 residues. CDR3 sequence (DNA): TGTGCCACCAGCGTTTCAACAGGGGGCCACTCTGGGGCCAACGTCCTGACTTTC. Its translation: CATSVSTGGHSGANVLTF. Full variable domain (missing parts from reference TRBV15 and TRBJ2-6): DAMVIQNPRYQVTQFGKPVTLSCSQTLNHNVMYWYQQKSSQAPKLLFHYYDKDFNNEADTPDNFQSRRPNTSFCFLDIRSPGLGDTAMYLCATSVSTGGHSGANVLTFGAGSRLTVL.

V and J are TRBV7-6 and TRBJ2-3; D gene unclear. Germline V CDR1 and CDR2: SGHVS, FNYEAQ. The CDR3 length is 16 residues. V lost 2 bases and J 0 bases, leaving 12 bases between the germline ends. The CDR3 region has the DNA TGTGCCAGCAGCTTATTAAACACCGCTAGCACAGATACGCAGTATTTT. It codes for CASSLLNTASTDTQYF.

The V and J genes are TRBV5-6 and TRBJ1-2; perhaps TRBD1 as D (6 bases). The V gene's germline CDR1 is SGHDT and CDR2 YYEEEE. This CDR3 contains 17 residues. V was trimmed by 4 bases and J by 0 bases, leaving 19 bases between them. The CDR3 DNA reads TGTGCCAGCAGCGTCGCTTTGACAGGTGGGGCTAACTATGGCTACACCTTC. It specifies CASSVALTGGANYGYTF.

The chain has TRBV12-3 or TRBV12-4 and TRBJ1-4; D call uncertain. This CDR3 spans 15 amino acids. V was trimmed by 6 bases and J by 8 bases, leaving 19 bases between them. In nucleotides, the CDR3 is TGTGCCAGCAGCCTGGAGGCCACTTTCTACGAAAAACTGTTTTTT. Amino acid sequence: CASSLEATFYEKLFF.

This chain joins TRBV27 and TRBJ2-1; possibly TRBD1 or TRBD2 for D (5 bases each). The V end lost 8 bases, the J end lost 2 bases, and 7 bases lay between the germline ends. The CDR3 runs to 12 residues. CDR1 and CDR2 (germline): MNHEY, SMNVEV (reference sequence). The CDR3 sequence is CASGTAYNEQFF. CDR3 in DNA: TGTGCCAGCGGGACGGCCTACAATGAGCAGTTCTTC.

The CDR3 coding sequence is TGTGCCAGCAGTGATGGGGCACGCTACTATGGCTACACCTTC. Residues: CASSDGARYYGYTF. This chain connects TRBV2 to TRBJ1-2; D is possibly TRBD1 (5 bases). The germline V gene has CDR1 SNHLY and CDR2 FYNNEI. V shed 3 bases and J shed 3 bases, with 11 bases lying between them. The CDR3 spans 14 residues.

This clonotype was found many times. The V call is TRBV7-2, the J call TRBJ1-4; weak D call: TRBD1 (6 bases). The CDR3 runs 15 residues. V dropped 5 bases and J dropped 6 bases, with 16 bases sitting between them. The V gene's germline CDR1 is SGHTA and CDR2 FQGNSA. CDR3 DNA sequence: TGTGCCAGCAGCGAAATTAGGGGACAAGATGAAAAACTGTTTTTT. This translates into CASSEIRGQDEKLFF.

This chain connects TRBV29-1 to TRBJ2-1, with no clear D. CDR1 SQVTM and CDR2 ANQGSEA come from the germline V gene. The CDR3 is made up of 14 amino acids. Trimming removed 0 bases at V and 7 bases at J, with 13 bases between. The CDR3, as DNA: TGCAGCGTTGAAGATAAACCGGAACTAAATGAGCAGTTCTTC. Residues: CSVEDKPELNEQFF.

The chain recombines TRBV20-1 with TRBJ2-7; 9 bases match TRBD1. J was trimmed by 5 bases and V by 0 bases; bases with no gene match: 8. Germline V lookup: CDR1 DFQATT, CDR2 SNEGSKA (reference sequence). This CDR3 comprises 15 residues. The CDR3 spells CSARDLMDRGHEQYF. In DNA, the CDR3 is TGCAGTGCTAGAGATCTAATGGACAGGGGCCACGAGCAGTACTTC.

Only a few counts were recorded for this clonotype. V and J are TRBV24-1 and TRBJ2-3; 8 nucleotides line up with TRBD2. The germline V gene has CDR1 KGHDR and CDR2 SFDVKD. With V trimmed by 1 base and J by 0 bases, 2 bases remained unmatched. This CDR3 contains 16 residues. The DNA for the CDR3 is TGTGCCACCAGTGATTTAGCGGGGGACAGCACAGATACGCAGTATTTT. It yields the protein CATSDLAGDSTDTQYF.

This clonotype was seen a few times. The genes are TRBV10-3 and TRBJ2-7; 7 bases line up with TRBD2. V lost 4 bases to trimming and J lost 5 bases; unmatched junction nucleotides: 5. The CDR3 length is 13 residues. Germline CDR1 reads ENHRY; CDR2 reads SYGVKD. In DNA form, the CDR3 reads TGTGCCATCAGTGGGGGGGGATCCAACGAGCAGTACTTC. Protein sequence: CAISGGGSNEQYF.